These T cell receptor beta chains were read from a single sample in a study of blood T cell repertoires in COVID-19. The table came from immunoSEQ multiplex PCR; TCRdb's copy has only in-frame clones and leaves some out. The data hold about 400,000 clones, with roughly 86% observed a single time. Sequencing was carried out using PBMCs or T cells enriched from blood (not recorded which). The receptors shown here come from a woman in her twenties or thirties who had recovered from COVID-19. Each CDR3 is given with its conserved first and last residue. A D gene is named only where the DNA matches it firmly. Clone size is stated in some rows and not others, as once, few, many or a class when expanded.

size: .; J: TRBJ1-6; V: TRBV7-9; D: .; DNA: TGTGCCAGCAGCTTATCAGGGGCGCGTAATTCACCCCTCCACTTT; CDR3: CASSLSGARNSPLHF
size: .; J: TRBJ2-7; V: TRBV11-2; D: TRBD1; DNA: TGTGCCAGCAGCTTAGAAAGACTTGGGACAGCTGGCTCCTACGAGCAGTACTTC; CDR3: CASSLERLGTAGSYEQYF
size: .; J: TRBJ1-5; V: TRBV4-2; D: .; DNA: TGTGCCAGCAGCCTTGAACAACCCAGCAATCAGCCCCAGCATTTT; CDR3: CASSLEQPSNQPQHF
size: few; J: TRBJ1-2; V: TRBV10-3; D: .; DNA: TGTGCCATCAGTGATCAGGGTTATAACTATGGCTACACCTTC; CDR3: CAISDQGYNYGYTF
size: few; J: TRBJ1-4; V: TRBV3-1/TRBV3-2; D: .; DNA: TGTGCCAGCAGCCAATATCAGGGGACTACTACTAATGAAAAACTGTTTTTT; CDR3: CASSQYQGTTTNEKLFF
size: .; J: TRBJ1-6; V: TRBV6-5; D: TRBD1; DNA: TGTGCCAGCGCGACAGGGGACCAACTTAATTCACCCCTCCACTTT; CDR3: CASATGDQLNSPLHF
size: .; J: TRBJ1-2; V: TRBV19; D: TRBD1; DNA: TGTGCCAGTGGGAGGACAGGGATCTATGGCTACACCTTC; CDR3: CASGRTGIYGYTF
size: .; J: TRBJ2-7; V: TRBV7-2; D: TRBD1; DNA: TGTGCCAGCAGCTCCCCCTCCAAGACAGGGGTGTACGAGCAGTACTTC; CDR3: CASSSPSKTGVYEQYF
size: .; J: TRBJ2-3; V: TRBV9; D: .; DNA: TGTGCCAGCAGCTCTCCCGGGGTGGATACGCAGTATTTT; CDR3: CASSSPGVDTQYF
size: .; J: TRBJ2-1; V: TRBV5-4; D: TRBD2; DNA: TGTGCCAGCAGCGAGTGGACTAGCGGGAGGCCCAATGAGCAGTTCTTC; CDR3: CASSEWTSGRPNEQFF
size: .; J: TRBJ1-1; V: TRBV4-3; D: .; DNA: TGCGCCAGCAGCCAAGATGGGGGGGGGCGAACTGAAGCTTTCTTT; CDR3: CASSQDGGGRTEAFF
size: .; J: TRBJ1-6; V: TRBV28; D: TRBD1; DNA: TGTGCCAGCACTTTTGGACAGGGAATCTCACCCCTCCACTTT; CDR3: CASTFGQGISPLHF
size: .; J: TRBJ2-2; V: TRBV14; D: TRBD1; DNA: TGTGCCAGCAGCCAGGGGACAGCCAACACCGGGGAGCTGTTTTTT; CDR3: CASSQGTANTGELFF
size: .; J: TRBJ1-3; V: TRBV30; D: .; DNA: TGTGCCTGGAATTTGGGACTCTCTGGAAACACCATATATTTT; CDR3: CAWNLGLSGNTIYF
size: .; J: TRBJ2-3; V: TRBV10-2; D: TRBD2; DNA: TGCGCCAGCAGTTTCGGACTAGCGTCGACAGATACGCAGTATTTT; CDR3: CASSFGLASTDTQYF
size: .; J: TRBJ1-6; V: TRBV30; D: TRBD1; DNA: TGTGCCTGGACACAGGGGGCAAATTCACCCCTCCACTTT; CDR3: CAWTQGANSPLHF
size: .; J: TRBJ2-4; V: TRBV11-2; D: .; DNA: TGTGCCAGCAGCGCGAGGGCCCTAGCCAAAAACATTCAGTACTTC; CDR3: CASSARALAKNIQYF
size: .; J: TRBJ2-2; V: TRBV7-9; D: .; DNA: TGTGCCAGCACCCACGGCCGGGGTTCGGCCGGGGAGCTGTTTTTT; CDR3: CASTHGRGSAGELFF
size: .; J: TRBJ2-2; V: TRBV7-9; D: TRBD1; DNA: TGTGCCAGCAGCGGGACAGGGGCGACCACCGGGGAGCTGTTTTTT; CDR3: CASSGTGATTGELFF
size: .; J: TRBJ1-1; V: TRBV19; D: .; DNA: TGTGCCAGTAGTTCCAGGGGATCGGGTGAAGCTTTCTTT; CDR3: CASSSRGSGEAFF
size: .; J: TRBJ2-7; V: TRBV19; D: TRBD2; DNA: TGTGCCAGTAGTCTAGCGGGAGTTTCCTACGAGCAGTACTTC; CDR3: CASSLAGVSYEQYF
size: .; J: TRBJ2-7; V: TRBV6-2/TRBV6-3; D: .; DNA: TGTGCCAGCAGTTACTCGAGGACAATCTCCTACGAGCAGTACTTC; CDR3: CASSYSRTISYEQYF